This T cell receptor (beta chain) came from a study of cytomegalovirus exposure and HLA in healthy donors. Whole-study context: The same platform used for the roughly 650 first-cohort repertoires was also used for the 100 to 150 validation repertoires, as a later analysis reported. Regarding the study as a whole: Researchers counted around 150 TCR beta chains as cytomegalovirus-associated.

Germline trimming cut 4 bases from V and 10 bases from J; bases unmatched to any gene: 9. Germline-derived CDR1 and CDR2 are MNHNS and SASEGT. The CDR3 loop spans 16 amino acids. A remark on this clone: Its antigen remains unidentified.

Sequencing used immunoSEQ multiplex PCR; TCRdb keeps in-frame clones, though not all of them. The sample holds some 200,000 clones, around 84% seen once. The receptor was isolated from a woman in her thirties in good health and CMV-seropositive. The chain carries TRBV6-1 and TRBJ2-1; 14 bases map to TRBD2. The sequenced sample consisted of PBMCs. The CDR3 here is CASSVLTSGRAREQFF. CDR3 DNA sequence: TGTGCCAGCAGTGTTCTGACTAGCGGGAGGGCGAGAGAGCAGTTCTTC.